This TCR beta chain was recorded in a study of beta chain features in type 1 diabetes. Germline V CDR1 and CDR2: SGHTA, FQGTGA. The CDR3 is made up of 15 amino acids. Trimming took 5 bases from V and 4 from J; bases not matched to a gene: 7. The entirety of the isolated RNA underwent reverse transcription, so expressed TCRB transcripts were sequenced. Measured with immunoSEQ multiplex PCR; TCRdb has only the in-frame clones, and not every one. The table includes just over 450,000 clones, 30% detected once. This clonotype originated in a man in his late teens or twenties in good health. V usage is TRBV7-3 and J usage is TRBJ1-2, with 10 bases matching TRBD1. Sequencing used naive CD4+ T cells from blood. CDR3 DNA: TGTGCCAGCAGCCGCGGGACAGGGGAAGGCTATGGCTACACCTTC. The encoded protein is CASSRGTGEGYGYTF.